This T cell receptor beta chain was recovered during a study of blood T cell repertoires in COVID-19. Study overall: Some COVID-19 samples were acute and others convalescent; all came from the United States, Italy and Spain. T cells, B-cell-depleted T cells, or PBMCs provided the cDNA or gDNA that served as material.

Cohort 3 donors were reported recovered after two negative PCRs, clearance, or symptom resolution. The data were produced by immunoSEQ multiplex PCR, yet TCRdb's version contains in-frame clones alone and is incomplete. The table shows roughly 280,000 clones, with 88% occurring only once. V was shortened by 3 bases and J by 3 bases, with 30 bases between the two germline ends. CDR1 is MDHEN, CDR2 SYDVKM, per germline. The CDR3 has 21 amino acids. The sequence came from a woman aged 45-65 years who had recovered from COVID-19. The sequenced material came from PBMCs or T cells enriched from blood (not recorded which). This sequence joins TRBV28 and TRBJ1-5, with D perhaps TRBD1 (5 bases). Here the CDR3 reads CASSFFPLWGTRGDYNQPQHF. Written as DNA, the CDR3 is TGTGCCAGCAGTTTTTTCCCCCTCTGGGGAACGCGGGGGGATTACAATCAGCCCCAGCATTTT.